This T cell receptor beta chain was sequenced during a study of T cell responses to AZD1222 COVID-19 vaccine. Per germline, CDR1 PRHDT and CDR2 FYEKMQ (reference sequence). The CDR3 is 14 residues long. V was clipped by 4 bases and J by 0 bases, with 10 bases between them. Method: immunoSEQ multiplex PCR; TCRdb's copy keeps in-frame clones and lacks some. The table lists 95,000 to 150,000 clones, about nine tenths of them singletons, with roughly 7.8% in the top ten. This material consisted of peripheral blood, taken on day 0 of AZD1222 vaccination. The TCR comes from an adult in good health. The chain has TRBV13 and TRBJ2-7, with D unclear. The CDR3, as DNA: TGTGCCAGCAGCTCGGAAACGGACTCCTACGAGCAGTACTTC. Translated, it gives CASSSETDSYEQYF.